Below, 5 T cell receptor beta chains from the same sample are listed, as sequenced in a study of blood T cell repertoires in COVID-19 (dated by TCRdb to between 2020 and 2021). The library was obtained by the immunoSEQ multiplex PCR assay. Not all clones reach the TCRdb copy of this immuneACCESS table, which keeps in-frame sequences only. Checked studies attribute under half of the gap to unresolved V genes and leave the rest unexplained. The sample records 100,000 or so clones, around nine tenths of which are singletons. The ten largest clones take up roughly 19% of the sample. The sample consisted of peripheral blood. These receptors came from a human donor with acute or convalescent COVID-19. The donor label of this sample is uncertain.

The CDR3 sequence is CASVLGAGVGETQYF. CDR3 nucleotides: TGTGCCAGCGTCCTTGGGGCGGGGGTCGGTGAGACCCAGTACTTC. The chain combines TRBV28 with TRBJ2-5; 7 nucleotides agree with TRBD2. The CDR3 contains 15 residues. CDR1 and CDR2 (germline): MDHEN, SYDVKM. With V trimmed by 8 bases and J by 5 bases, 14 bases remained unmatched.

This clone was seen once. The chain is built from TRBV25-1 and TRBJ1-2; D is undetermined. Germline V gene lookup returns CDR1 MGHDK and CDR2 SYGVNS. This CDR3 comprises 14 residues. Trimming stripped 6 bases from V and 0 bases from J, with 11 bases between. The CDR3 sequence: CASSPGLPNYGYTF. The CDR3 bases are TGTGCCAGCAGCCCAGGACTACCTAACTATGGCTACACCTTC.

The rearrangement joins TRBV18 to TRBJ1-1, with 8 bases matching TRBD1. V shed 4 bases, J shed 2 bases, and the junction held 6 bases outside the gene matches. The V gene's germline CDR1 is KGHSH and CDR2 LQKENI. The length of the CDR3 is 15 residues. The CDR3 DNA is TGTGCCAGCTCACAGCTGACAGGGGTTAACACTGAAGCTTTCTTT. Translating gives CASSQLTGVNTEAFF.

This chain connects TRBV19 to TRBJ2-7, with 9 positions matching TRBD2. The V segment lost 4 bases and the J segment 7 bases; nucleotides outside the gene matches: 8. The CDR3 spans 14 residues. From germline, CDR1 is LNHDA and CDR2 SQIVND (reference sequence). CDR3 amino acids: CASSRGLASGEQYF. The CDR3 DNA sequence: TGTGCCAGTAGTAGGGGACTAGCATCGGGGGAGCAGTACTTC.

The chain employs TRBV6-5 and TRBJ2-1, with D possibly TRBD2 on 6 matching bases. The length of the CDR3 is 15 residues. V dropped 6 bases and J dropped 0 bases, with 12 bases sitting between them. The V gene's germline CDR1 is MNHEY and CDR2 SVGAGI. DNA for the CDR3: TGTGCCAGCAGATCCCTGGGGGGCTCCTACAATGAGCAGTTCTTC. Translated: CASRSLGGSYNEQFF.